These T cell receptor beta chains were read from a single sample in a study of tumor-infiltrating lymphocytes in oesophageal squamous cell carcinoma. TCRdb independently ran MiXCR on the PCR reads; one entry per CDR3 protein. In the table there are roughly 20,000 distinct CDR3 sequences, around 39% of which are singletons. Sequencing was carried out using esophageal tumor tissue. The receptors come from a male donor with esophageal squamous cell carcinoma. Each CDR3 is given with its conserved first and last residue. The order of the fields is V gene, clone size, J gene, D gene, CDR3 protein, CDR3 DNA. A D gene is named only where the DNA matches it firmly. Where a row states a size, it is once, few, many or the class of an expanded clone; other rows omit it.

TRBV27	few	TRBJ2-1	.	CASSPYYF	TGTGCCAGCAGTCCCTACTACTTC
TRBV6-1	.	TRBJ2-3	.	CASTQGFLGDTQYF	TGTGCCAGCACCCAGGGCTTTCTTGGTGATACGCAGTATTTT
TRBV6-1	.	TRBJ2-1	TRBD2	CASSEDGGSYNEQFF	TGTGCCAGCAGTGAAGACGGGGGGTCCTACAATGAGCAGTTCTTC
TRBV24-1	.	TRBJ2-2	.	CATSDFLEGTGELFF	TGTGCCACCAGTGATTTCCTAGAGGGCACCGGGGAGCTGTTTTTT
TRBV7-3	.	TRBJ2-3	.	CASSLMAADTQYF	TGTGCCAGCAGCTTAATGGCAGCAGATACGCAGTATTTT
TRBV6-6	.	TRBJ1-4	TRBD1	CASSYSRGQTEKLFF	TGTGCCAGCAGTTACTCGAGGGGACAGACAGAAAAACTGTTTTTT
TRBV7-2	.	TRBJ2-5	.	CASSLHPGQYQETQYF	TGTGCCAGCAGCCTCCATCCCGGACAGTACCAAGAGACCCAGTACTTC
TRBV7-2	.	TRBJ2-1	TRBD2	CASSLPWGGNYNEQFF	TGTGCCAGCAGCTTGCCCTGGGGGGGGAATTACAATGAGCAGTTCTTC
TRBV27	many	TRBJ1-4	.	CASKLGYANEKLFF	TGTGCCAGCAAGTTGGGGTACGCTAATGAAAAACTGTTTTTT
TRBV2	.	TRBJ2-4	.	CASSEAGRWDIQYF	TGTGCCAGCAGTGAAGCGGGACGATGGGACATTCAGTACTTC